The rows below give T cell receptor beta chains drawn from one sample of a study of T-cell memory formation after mild COVID-19. One entry per CDR3 protein, called by TCRdb with MiXCR from the 5' RACE reads. The sample has over 300,000 distinct CDR3 sequences, 20% seen once. The material sequenced was PBMCs or a T cell subset sorted from them (not recorded which). These receptors originate from a man between 18 and 35 years old who had mild COVID-19 (a few samples of this study predate the infection). Cell type and time point are not known. Both conserved end residues are part of each CDR3. A D gene is named only where the DNA matches it firmly. Not all rows give a size; the values are once, few, many and, for expanded clones, a class.

clone_size	v_call	d_call	j_call	cdr3_aa	cdr3_nt
NA	TRBV20-1	TRBD2	TRBJ2-1	CSATTGGPVNEQFF	TGCAGTGCCACAACGGGGGGGCCCGTCAATGAGCAGTTCTTC
many	TRBV7-2	TRBD2	TRBJ2-3	CASSLGRGDTQYF	TGTGCCAGCAGCTTAGGGCGGGGGGATACGCAGTATTTT
few	TRBV7-2	TRBD2	TRBJ2-3	CASSLAAGTPSTDTQYF	TGTGCCAGCAGCTTGGCAGCGGGAACCCCTAGCACAGATACGCAGTATTTT
many	TRBV7-3	NA	TRBJ2-3	CASSPFAGSDTQYF	TGTGCCAGCAGCCCCTTTGCGGGGTCAGATACGCAGTATTTT
NA	TRBV6-6	TRBD1	TRBJ2-7	CASSLRTGPGPYEQYF	TGTGCCAGCAGCCTCAGGACAGGGCCGGGACCGTACGAGCAGTACTTC
NA	TRBV3-1	NA	TRBJ2-6	CASSLQATVSNVLTF	TGTGCCAGCAGCCTCCAAGCCACAGTGAGCAACGTCCTGACTTTC
NA	TRBV7-2	NA	TRBJ1-1	CASSSQGLMNTEAFF	TGTGCCAGCAGCTCCCAGGGCCTTATGAACACTGAAGCTTTCTTT
NA	TRBV12-3/TRBV12-4	NA	TRBJ2-5	CASSETGGTTTEAQYF	TGTGCCAGCAGTGAAACAGGCGGAACCACGACTGAGGCCCAGTACTTC
NA	TRBV18	TRBD1	TRBJ2-7	CASSSKGAREQYF	TGTGCCAGCTCATCTAAGGGGGCGCGGGAGCAGTACTTC
NA	TRBV21-1	NA	TRBJ1-2	CASSKRGGANYGYTF	TGTGCCAGCAGCAAACGGGGGGGCGCAAACTATGGCTACACCTTC
NA	TRBV6-5	TRBD1	TRBJ2-1	CASSHRGFHNEQFF	TGTGCCAGCAGCCACAGGGGTTTCCACAATGAGCAGTTCTTC
NA	TRBV7-9	NA	TRBJ2-6	CASSSRSANVLTF	TGTGCCAGCAGCTCCCGATCAGCCAACGTCCTGACTTTC
NA	TRBV7-2	TRBD1	TRBJ1-2	CASSYNWDSPGYGYTF	TGTGCCAGCAGCTACAACTGGGACAGCCCAGGCTATGGCTACACCTTC
NA	TRBV7-2	NA	TRBJ1-6	CASRATWGYSPLHF	TGTGCCAGCAGGGCTACGTGGGGTTATTCACCCCTCCACTTT